This T cell receptor beta chain was sequenced during a study of OX40 agonist ivuxolimab in advanced cancers. The study's findings and limits: In a subset of nonresponders, normalized T-cell clonal expansion was also low.

Only in-frame clones appear in the TCRdb table, and some are missing; sequencing was by immunoSEQ multiplex PCR. The sample gives fewer than 85,000 clones, just under 90% of which show up once; under 0.65% is in the top ten. CDR3 length: 15 amino acids. Concerning this clone: Its antigen is as yet unknown.

The clonotype originates from an adult with an advanced solid tumor such as melanoma, head and neck, liver or kidney cancer. The chain employs TRBV21-1 and TRBJ1-4. TRBV21-1 is classified as a pseudogene. The sample in question was CD4+ or CD8+ T cells sorted from blood, obtained in a trial of the OX40 agonist ivuxolimab. The CDR3 sequence: CASLQRRGINEKLFF. The CDR3 nucleotides are TGTGCCAGCCTACAGAGGAGGGGCATTAATGAAAAACTGTTTTTT.